The 30 T cell receptor beta chains below all came from one sample that was sequenced in a study of shared clonotypes between healthy human individuals. This table comes from immunoSEQ multiplex PCR, and its TCRdb copy is limited to in-frame clones, with some not included. The sample has about 660,000 clones; over 65% are singletons. Specimen: memory CD4+ T cells sorted from blood. Regarding subset: CD45RA-negative fraction. These receptors were taken from a woman aged 25 to 39 in good health.

This sequence joins TRBV5-4 and TRBJ2-5; TRBD2 aligns across 13 bases. Trimming removed 4 bases from V and 7 bases from J; junction bases left unmatched: 7. The CDR3 is 15 amino acids. The germline V gene has CDR1 SGHNT and CDR2 YYREEE (reference sequence). CDR3 sequence reads: CASSIGLAGELTQYF. The CDR3 DNA reads TGTGCCAGCAGCATCGGACTAGCGGGAGAGTTGACCCAGTACTTC. The full variable domain, rest sourced from reference TRBV5-4 and TRBJ2-5, is ETGVTQSPTHLIKTRGQQVTLRCSSQSGHNTVSWYQQALGQGPQFIFQYYREEENGRGNFPPRFSGLQFPNYSSELNVNALELDDSALYLCASSIGLAGELTQYFGPGTRLLVL.

The J gene is TRBJ2-6, the V gene TRBV6-1; unclear D gene. The V end lost 6 bases, the J end lost 1 base, and 7 bases lay between the germline ends. Germline CDR1 and CDR2: MNHNS and SASEGT. This CDR3 region has 14 residues. CDR3: CASSFSSGANVLTF. CDR3 coding DNA: TGTGCCAGCAGCTTCTCTTCTGGGGCCAACGTCCTGACTTTC.

The rearrangement uses TRBV30 and TRBJ1-6; D might be TRBD1 (5 bases). The V gene's germline CDR1 is GTSNPN and CDR2 SVGIG (reference sequence). V shed 2 bases and J shed 8 bases, with 16 bases lying between them. The CDR3 has 15 amino acids. CDR3 sequence (DNA): TGTGCCTGGAGTTCCCAGGCAGGGAGGTATTCACCCCTCCACTTT. This encodes CAWSSQAGRYSPLHF. The variable domain in full, with the rest retrieved from reference TRBV30 and TRBJ1-6, is SQTIHQWPATLVQPVGSPLSLECTVEGTSNPNLYWYRQAAGRGLQLLFYSVGIGQISSEVPQNLSASRPQDRQFILSSKKLLLSDSGFYLCAWSSQAGRYSPLHFGNGTRLTVT.

The V and J genes are TRBV27 and TRBJ2-7; TRBD2 agrees at 10 bases. This CDR3 region has 18 residues. Germline trimming cut 8 bases from V and 5 bases from J; bases unmatched to any gene: 21. CDR1 is MNHEY, CDR2 SMNVEV, per germline (reference sequence). Here the CDR3 DNA reads TGTGCCAGCGCCACCCTGGGGGTTCTAGCGGGAGTTAAACACGAGCAGTACTTC. Protein: CASATLGVLAGVKHEQYF.

The V gene is TRBV5-1, the J gene TRBJ2-7; maybe TRBD1 (6 bases). This CDR3 has 18 residues. V was trimmed by 0 bases and J by 2 bases, leaving 21 bases between them. From germline, CDR1 is SGHRS and CDR2 YFSETQ. CDR3 protein: CASSLDSLAGDLTYEQYF. In nucleotides, the CDR3 is TGCGCCAGCAGCTTGGATAGTTTGGCAGGGGACCTTACCTACGAGCAGTACTTC.

V is TRBV11-2 and J is TRBJ1-2; TRBD1 is a possible D gene (5 bases). The CDR3 has 14 amino acids. The V and J ends lost 0 bases and 2 bases respectively, with 7 bases between them. The germline V gene encodes CDR1 SGHAT and CDR2 FQNNGV. Here the CDR3 DNA reads TGTGCCAGCAGCTTAGAGGGGGGGAACTATGGCTACACCTTC. It translates to CASSLEGGNYGYTF.

V and J are TRBV5-1 and TRBJ2-3, with 7 nucleotides matching TRBD1. The germline CDR1 and CDR2 sequences are SGHRS and YFSETQ. The CDR3 consists of 13 residues. With V trimmed by 6 bases and J by 3 bases, 4 bases remained unmatched. This CDR3 is CASNRQGTDTQYF. In DNA form, the CDR3 reads TGCGCCAGCAATCGACAGGGTACAGATACGCAGTATTTT.

The chain carries TRBV10-1 and TRBJ2-1; 7 bases fit TRBD1. With 3 bases clipped from V and 5 bases from J, the junction kept 10 bases outside the gene matches. The length of the CDR3 is 16 residues. Looked up from germline, CDR1 is WNHNN and CDR2 is SYGVQD (reference sequence). The chain's CDR3 is CASSDLPGQPHNEQFF. The DNA of the CDR3 is TGCGCCAGCAGTGACCTACCGGGACAGCCTCACAATGAGCAGTTCTTC.

The chain couples TRBV10-3 to TRBJ2-5, with D perhaps being TRBD1 or TRBD2 (5 bases each). CDR3 length equals 14 residues. The germline CDR1 and CDR2 sequences are ENHRY and SYGVKD. V gave up 6 bases and J gave up 2 bases, with 13 bases separating them. CDR3 nucleotides: TGTGCCATCAGCGACCACGGGGCACAAGAGACCCAGTACTTC. Translation: CAISDHGAQETQYF.

Here the CDR3 DNA reads TGTGCCAGCAGTACCCCTCCGTCGGACACTGAAGCTTTCTTT. This translates into CASSTPPSDTEAFF. The chain is built from TRBV5-4 and TRBJ1-1; unclear D gene. The V gene lost 5 bases and the J gene lost 3 bases, with 14 bases spanning the gap. Germline assignment: CDR1 SGHNT and CDR2 YYREEE (reference sequence). This CDR3 is 14 amino acids long.

This sequence joins TRBV2 and TRBJ2-3; possible D gene TRBD1, 5 bases. This CDR3 is 15 amino acids long. Germline CDR1 is SNHLY and CDR2 is FYNNEI. V gave up 0 bases and J gave up 4 bases, with 11 bases separating them. The CDR3 coding sequence is TGTGCCAGCAGTGAAGCGCTTTCCAGGGCAGATACGCAGTATTTT. Amino acids: CASSEALSRADTQYF.

About this clone itself: Other DNA sequences in this specimen translate into the identical CDR3. This chain uses TRBV28 with TRBJ1-1; no clear D gene. Trimming cost V 3 bases and J 1 base, with 9 bases left between them. Germline CDR1 and CDR2: MDHEN and SYDVKM. This CDR3 has 14 amino acids. CDR3 region: CASSFTGRNTEAFF. The CDR3 bases are TGTGCCAGCAGTTTCACCGGTCGGAACACTGAAGCTTTCTTT.

The gene calls are TRBV7-9 and TRBJ2-5, with 15 bases identical to TRBD2. This CDR3 is built from 18 residues. The J segment lost 4 bases and the V segment lost 5 bases, leaving 11 bases of the junction unmatched. Germline lookup yields CDR1 SEHNR and CDR2 FQNEAQ (reference sequence). The CDR3 region is CASSLGGLAGGNGETQYF. In DNA form, the CDR3 reads TGTGCCAGCAGCCTCGGAGGACTAGCGGGAGGGAACGGAGAGACCCAGTACTTC.

In this sample, this clone turned up a few times. The rearrangement joins TRBV5-5 to TRBJ2-7; D is uncertain. V was trimmed by 0 bases and J by 3 bases, leaving 13 bases between them. The CDR3 sequence is 15 residues long. Germline CDR1 SGHKS, CDR2 YYEKEE (reference sequence). Here the CDR3 reads CASSLGRWTNYEQYF. CDR3 bases: TGTGCCAGCAGCTTGGGACGTTGGACCAACTACGAGCAGTACTTC.

This chain uses TRBV6-5 with TRBJ2-1; 7 nucleotides agree with TRBD2. Germline V gives CDR1 MNHEY, CDR2 SVGAGI. V shed 4 bases and J 14 bases; nucleotides not matched to a gene: 11. This CDR3 is 13 amino acids long. In nucleotides, the CDR3 is TGTGCCAGCAGTTCAACCTGGGGGGGGACGGAGTTCTTC. This encodes CASSSTWGGTEFF.

The chain combines TRBV7-2 with TRBJ1-4, with unresolved D. Germline values: CDR1 SGHTA, CDR2 FQGNSA. V gave up 5 bases and J gave up 0 bases, with 16 bases separating them. This CDR3 is built from 17 residues. The CDR3 spells CASSPKHRGATNEKLFF. CDR3 DNA sequence: TGTGCCAGCAGCCCTAAACACAGAGGTGCAACTAATGAAAAACTGTTTTTT.

The gene calls are TRBV19 and TRBJ2-5, with a weak D call TRBD1 (7 bases). The CDR3 spans 13 residues. V lost 8 bases and J 0 bases, leaving 10 bases between the germline ends. Germline V gene data show CDR1 as LNHDA and CDR2 as SQIVND (reference sequence). The CDR3 sequence: CASAGTDQETQYF. CDR3 nucleotides: TGTGCCAGTGCGGGGACAGACCAAGAGACCCAGTACTTC.

The chain joins TRBV10-3 to TRBJ1-5; possibly TRBD1 for D (6 bases). The germline V gene has CDR1 ENHRY and CDR2 SYGVKD. V was shortened by 0 bases and J by 0 bases, with 18 bases between the two germline ends. The CDR3 spans 19 residues. In DNA, the CDR3 is TGTGCCATCAGTGAGTCTTGGCTCCAGGGGCGAGATAGCAATCAGCCCCAGCATTTT. Encoded protein: CAISESWLQGRDSNQPQHF.

The rearrangement joins TRBV18 to TRBJ2-5; D gene ambiguous. Trimming pared 2 bases from V and 0 bases from J, leaving 7 bases between. There are 14 residues in the CDR3. Germline V CDR1 and CDR2: KGHSH, LQKENI. The CDR3 DNA reads TGTGCCAGCTCACCAGGGCAGGACCAAGAGACCCAGTACTTC. It codes for CASSPGQDQETQYF.

The chain couples TRBV28 to TRBJ1-4; D not certain. Germline V gives CDR1 MDHEN, CDR2 SYDVKM. This CDR3 comprises 16 residues. V gave up 6 bases and J gave up 2 bases, with 16 bases separating them. Here the CDR3 DNA reads TGTGCCAGCAGCCGCCCGGACGGCAAGACTAATGAAAAACTGTTTTTT. Translated, it gives CASSRPDGKTNEKLFF.

The gene calls are TRBV2 and TRBJ1-2; D is uncertain. Germline CDR1 and CDR2: SNHLY and FYNNEI. The V and J ends lost 4 bases and 1 base respectively, with 10 bases between them. CDR3 length: 14 amino acids. CDR3 amino acids: CASSASELNYGYTF. CDR3 in DNA: TGTGCCAGCAGTGCCAGCGAACTTAACTATGGCTACACCTTC.

The chain links TRBV9 to TRBJ2-3; TRBD2 matches 7 bases. CDR3 length: 14 amino acids. After removal of 0 bases from V and 5 bases from J, the junction contained 3 bases not matched to a gene. Germline V gene data show CDR1 as SGDLS and CDR2 as YYNGEE. In DNA form, the CDR3 reads TGTGCCAGCAGCGTAGGGGGAGGGATAGATACGCAGTATTTT. It specifies CASSVGGGIDTQYF.

The chain is built from TRBV29-1 and TRBJ2-3; a weak D match, TRBD2 (6 bases). Germline assignment: CDR1 SQVTM and CDR2 ANQGSEA. This CDR3 is built from 16 residues. V lost 7 bases and J lost 3, with 23 bases in between. CDR3 sequence reads: CSALERAGRITDTQYF. The CDR3, as DNA: TGCAGCGCTCTGGAAAGAGCCGGGAGAATAACAGATACGCAGTATTTT.

This clone was recorded a few times. The CDR3 protein is CASSPMGGIRDTQYF. Written as DNA, the CDR3 is TGTGCCAGCAGCCCCATGGGAGGGATAAGAGATACGCAGTATTTT. The chain is built from TRBV7-9 and TRBJ2-3; TRBD2 matches 7 bases. The ends lost 5 bases at V and 5 bases at J; junction bases unmatched: 10. This CDR3 spans 15 amino acids. The germline V gene has CDR1 SEHNR and CDR2 FQNEAQ (reference sequence).

The rearrangement joins TRBV5-1 to TRBJ2-2; D may be TRBD2 (5 bases). V was trimmed by 0 bases and J by 3 bases, leaving 9 bases between them. The CDR3 consists of 15 residues. CDR1 is SGHRS and CDR2 is YFSETQ in the germline V gene. CDR3 protein: CASSLVEGYTGELFF. As DNA, the CDR3 is TGCGCCAGCAGCTTGGTTGAGGGATACACCGGGGAGCTGTTTTTT.

The chain recombines TRBV5-1 with TRBJ2-5; 8 nucleotides match TRBD2. J was trimmed by 5 bases and V by 0 bases; bases with no gene match: 6. The CDR3 is made up of 15 amino acids. CDR1 and CDR2 from the germline V gene are SGHRS and YFSETQ. CDR3 sequence reads: CASSLAAGVGETQYF. DNA for the CDR3: TGCGCCAGCAGCTTGGCAGCGGGAGTGGGTGAGACCCAGTACTTC.

V gene TRBV28 combines with J gene TRBJ2-7; 11 bases align to TRBD1. This CDR3 spans 16 amino acids. Per germline, CDR1 MDHEN and CDR2 SYDVKM. V dropped 3 bases and J dropped 3; count of bases not matched to a gene: 7. This CDR3 reads CASSFATGTGGYEQYF. CDR3 in DNA: TGTGCCAGCAGTTTCGCGACCGGGACAGGGGGCTACGAGCAGTACTTC.

J is TRBJ2-1 and V is TRBV27, with TRBD1 matching 7 bases. V lost 5 bases, J lost 9 bases, and 16 bases stayed unmatched. Germline CDR1 MNHEY, CDR2 SMNVEV (reference sequence). The CDR3 runs to 16 residues. This CDR3 is CASSDAPADRIFEQFF. The CDR3 DNA sequence: TGTGCCAGCAGTGACGCTCCGGCGGACAGGATTTTTGAGCAGTTCTTC.

The sample holds a few counts of this clone. The sample holds other DNA sequences that translate to the same CDR3. The gene calls are TRBV28 and TRBJ2-7; no firm D call. This CDR3 is 11 amino acids long. The germline V gene encodes CDR1 MDHEN and CDR2 SYDVKM. The V end lost 4 bases, the J end lost 0 bases, and 1 base lay between the germline ends. The CDR3 protein is CASSSSYEQYF. CDR3 nucleotide sequence: TGTGCCAGCAGTTCCTCCTACGAGCAGTACTTC. Full variable domain (rest looked up from reference TRBV28 and TRBJ2-7): DVKVTQSSRYLVKRTGEKVFLECVQDMDHENMFWYRQDPGLGLRLIYFSYDVKMKEKGDIPEGYSVSREKKERFSLILESASTNQTSMYLCASSSSYEQYFGPGTRLTVT.

This clone has only a few counts. The CDR3 here is CASSRETPYNEQFF. For the CDR3, the DNA is TGCGCCAGCAGCCGCGAAACGCCATACAATGAGCAGTTCTTC. V and J are TRBV5-1 and TRBJ2-1; D not resolved. With 4 bases removed from V and 4 bases from J, the gap between germline ends came to 12 bases. From germline, CDR1 is SGHRS and CDR2 YFSETQ. The CDR3 totals 14 residues.